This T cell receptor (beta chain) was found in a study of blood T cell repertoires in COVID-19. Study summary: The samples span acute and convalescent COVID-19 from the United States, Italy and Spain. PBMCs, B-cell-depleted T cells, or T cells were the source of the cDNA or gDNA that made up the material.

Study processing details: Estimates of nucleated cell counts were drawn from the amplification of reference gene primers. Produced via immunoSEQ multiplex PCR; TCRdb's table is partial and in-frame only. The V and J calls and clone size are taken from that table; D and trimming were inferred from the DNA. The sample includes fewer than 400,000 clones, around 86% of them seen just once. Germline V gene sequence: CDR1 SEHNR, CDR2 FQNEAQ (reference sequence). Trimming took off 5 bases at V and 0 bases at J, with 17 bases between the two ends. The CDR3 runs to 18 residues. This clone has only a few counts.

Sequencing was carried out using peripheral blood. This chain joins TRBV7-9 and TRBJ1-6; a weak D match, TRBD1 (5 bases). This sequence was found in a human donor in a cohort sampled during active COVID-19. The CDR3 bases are TGTGCCAGCAGCACGCGGGACGGCTACAGCTCCTATAATTCACCCCTCCACTTT. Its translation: CASSTRDGYSSYNSPLHF.